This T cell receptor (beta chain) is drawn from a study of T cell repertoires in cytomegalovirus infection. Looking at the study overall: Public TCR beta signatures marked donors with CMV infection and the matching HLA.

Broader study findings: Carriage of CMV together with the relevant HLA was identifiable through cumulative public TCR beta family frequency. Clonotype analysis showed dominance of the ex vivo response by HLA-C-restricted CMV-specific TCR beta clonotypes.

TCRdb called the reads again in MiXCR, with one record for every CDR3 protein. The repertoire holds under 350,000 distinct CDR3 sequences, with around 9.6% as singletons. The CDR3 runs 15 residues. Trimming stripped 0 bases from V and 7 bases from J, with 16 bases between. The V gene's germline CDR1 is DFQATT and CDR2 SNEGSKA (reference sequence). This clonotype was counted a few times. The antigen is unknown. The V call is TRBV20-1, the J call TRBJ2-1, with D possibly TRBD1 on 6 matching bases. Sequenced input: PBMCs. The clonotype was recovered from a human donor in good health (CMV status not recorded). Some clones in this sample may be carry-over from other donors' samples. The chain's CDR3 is CSARDPQAGVNEQFF. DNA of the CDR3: TGCAGTGCTAGAGATCCTCAGGCAGGGGTTAATGAGCAGTTCTTC.